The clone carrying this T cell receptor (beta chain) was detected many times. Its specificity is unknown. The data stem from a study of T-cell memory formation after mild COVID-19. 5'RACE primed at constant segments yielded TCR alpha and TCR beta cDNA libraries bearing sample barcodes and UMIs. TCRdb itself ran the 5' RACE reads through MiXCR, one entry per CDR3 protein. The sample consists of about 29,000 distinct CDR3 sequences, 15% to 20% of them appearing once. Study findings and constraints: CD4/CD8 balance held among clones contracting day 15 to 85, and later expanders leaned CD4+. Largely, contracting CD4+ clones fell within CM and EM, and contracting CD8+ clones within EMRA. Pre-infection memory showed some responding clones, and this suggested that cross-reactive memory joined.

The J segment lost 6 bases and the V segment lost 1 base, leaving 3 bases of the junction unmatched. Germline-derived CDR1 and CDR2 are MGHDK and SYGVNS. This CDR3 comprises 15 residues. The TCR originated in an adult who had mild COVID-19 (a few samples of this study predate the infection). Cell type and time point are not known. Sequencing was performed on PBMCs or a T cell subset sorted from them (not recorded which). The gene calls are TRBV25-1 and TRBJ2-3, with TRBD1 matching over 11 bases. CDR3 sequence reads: CASSESGTGGDTQYF. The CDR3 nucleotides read TGTGCCAGCAGTGAATCCGGGACAGGGGGGGATACGCAGTATTTT.